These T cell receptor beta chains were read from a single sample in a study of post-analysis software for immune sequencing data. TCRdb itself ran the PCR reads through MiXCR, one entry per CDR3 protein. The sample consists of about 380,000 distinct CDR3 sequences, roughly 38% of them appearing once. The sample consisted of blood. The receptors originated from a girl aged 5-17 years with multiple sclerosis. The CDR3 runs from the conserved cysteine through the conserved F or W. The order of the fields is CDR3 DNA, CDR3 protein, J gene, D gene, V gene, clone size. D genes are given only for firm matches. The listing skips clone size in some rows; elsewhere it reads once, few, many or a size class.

CDR3 DNA: TGTGCCAGCAGTTTTGGCGAAGGGTACGAGCAGTACTTC
CDR3 protein: CASSFGEGYEQYF
J gene: TRBJ2-7
D gene: .
V gene: TRBV28
clone size: few

CDR3 DNA: TGTGCCAGCAGCACGATACCCCAGGGGACCACTGAAGCTTTCTTT
CDR3 protein: CASSTIPQGTTEAFF
J gene: TRBJ1-1
D gene: .
V gene: TRBV6-5
clone size: .

CDR3 DNA: TGTGCCAGCGTCTCCGACAGGGAAGGCAATCAGCCCCAGCATTTT
CDR3 protein: CASVSDREGNQPQHF
J gene: TRBJ1-5
D gene: TRBD1
V gene: TRBV2
clone size: few

CDR3 DNA: TGCAGTGCCTCTTCTAGCGGGGGGGATTGGAGCACAGATACGCAGTATTTT
CDR3 protein: CSASSSGGDWSTDTQYF
J gene: TRBJ2-3
D gene: TRBD2
V gene: TRBV20-1
clone size: few

CDR3 DNA: TGTGCCATCAGTGAGTCGCAGGCAAGTGAAGCTTTCTTT
CDR3 protein: CAISESQASEAFF
J gene: TRBJ1-1
D gene: .
V gene: TRBV10-3
clone size: few

CDR3 DNA: TGTGCCAGCAATCGACAGGCAAACCAAGAGACCCAGTACTTC
CDR3 protein: CASNRQANQETQYF
J gene: TRBJ2-5
D gene: .
V gene: TRBV12-3/TRBV12-4
clone size: few

CDR3 DNA: TGTGCCATCAGTGGGACGGGACTCACTGAAGCTTTCTTT
CDR3 protein: CAISGTGLTEAFF
J gene: TRBJ1-1
D gene: .
V gene: TRBV10-3
clone size: .

CDR3 DNA: TGTGCCAGCAGCGTCGGTTCACGGGACACTGAAGCTTTCTTT
CDR3 protein: CASSVGSRDTEAFF
J gene: TRBJ1-1
D gene: .
V gene: TRBV9
clone size: many

CDR3 DNA: TGTGCCAGCAGCTCTGAGACAGGGAGAGGCTACACCTTC
CDR3 protein: CASSSETGRGYTF
J gene: TRBJ1-2
D gene: TRBD1
V gene: TRBV7-3
clone size: .

CDR3 DNA: TGTGCCAGCAGCTTTGGGGGACAACTCAATGAGCAGTTCTTC
CDR3 protein: CASSFGGQLNEQFF
J gene: TRBJ2-1
D gene: .
V gene: TRBV12-3/TRBV12-4
clone size: .

CDR3 DNA: TGCGCCAGCAGCGTCACAGGGGAGACCGGGGAGCTGTTTTTT
CDR3 protein: CASSVTGETGELFF
J gene: TRBJ2-2
D gene: TRBD1
V gene: TRBV5-1
clone size: .

CDR3 DNA: TGCGCCAGCAGTAGGACTAGCGCTAACAATGAGCAGTTCTTC
CDR3 protein: CASSRTSANNEQFF
J gene: TRBJ2-1
D gene: TRBD2
V gene: TRBV5-1
clone size: once

CDR3 DNA: TGTGCCAGCAGTTTACCAGGGAACTCCTACGAGCAGTACTTC
CDR3 protein: CASSLPGNSYEQYF
J gene: TRBJ2-7
D gene: .
V gene: TRBV28
clone size: .

CDR3 DNA: TGTGCCAGCAGCCGCGGACTTACGGGAGCTTTCTTT
CDR3 protein: CASSRGLTGAFF
J gene: TRBJ1-1
D gene: .
V gene: TRBV3-1
clone size: few

CDR3 DNA: TGTGCCAGCAGCCCAGACAGGGGGCTAACCTACGAGCAGTACTTC
CDR3 protein: CASSPDRGLTYEQYF
J gene: TRBJ2-7
D gene: TRBD1
V gene: TRBV3-1
clone size: .

CDR3 DNA: TGTGCCAGCAGATCTAGCAGCTCCTATAATTCACCCCTCCACTTT
CDR3 protein: CASRSSSSYNSPLHF
J gene: TRBJ1-6
D gene: .
V gene: TRBV28
clone size: .

CDR3 DNA: TGTGCCAGCACAGGGGGCCTGATCTCTGGAAACACCATATATTTT
CDR3 protein: CASTGGLISGNTIYF
J gene: TRBJ1-3
D gene: TRBD1
V gene: TRBV28
clone size: .

CDR3 DNA: TGTGCCAGCAGTCCTACTAGCGGGGGGAGCACAGATGCGCAGTATTTT
CDR3 protein: CASSPTSGGSTDAQYF
J gene: TRBJ2-3
D gene: TRBD2
V gene: TRBV12-3/TRBV12-4
clone size: .

CDR3 DNA: TGTGCCAGCAGCCTAGCCGGGGGTTCGGTTTCACCCCTCCACTTT
CDR3 protein: CASSLAGGSVSPLHF
J gene: TRBJ1-6
D gene: .
V gene: TRBV7-2
clone size: .

CDR3 DNA: TGCGCCAGCAGCCCGGGACTAGCGACTAGCACAGATACGCAGTATTTT
CDR3 protein: CASSPGLATSTDTQYF
J gene: TRBJ2-3
D gene: TRBD2
V gene: TRBV5-1
clone size: .

CDR3 DNA: TGCAGCGTAGGGACAGGGGGCCCCACAGATACGCAGTATTTT
CDR3 protein: CSVGTGGPTDTQYF
J gene: TRBJ2-3
D gene: TRBD1
V gene: TRBV29-1
clone size: .

CDR3 DNA: TGCAGTGCTAGAGATCCGACGGTCCCCACAGATACGCAGTATTTT
CDR3 protein: CSARDPTVPTDTQYF
J gene: TRBJ2-3
D gene: .
V gene: TRBV20-1
clone size: few

CDR3 DNA: TGTGCCAGCAGTTCCAAGGGGTCTGGGGCCAACGTCCTGACTTTC
CDR3 protein: CASSSKGSGANVLTF
J gene: TRBJ2-6
D gene: .
V gene: TRBV12-3/TRBV12-4
clone size: .

CDR3 DNA: TGCGCCAGCAGCTTAAGACGAGGGCCGGACACTGAAGCTTTCTTT
CDR3 protein: CASSLRRGPDTEAFF
J gene: TRBJ1-1
D gene: .
V gene: TRBV5-1
clone size: .

CDR3 DNA: TGTGCCACCAGTGCGAGACTAGCGGGGGGGCAAGAGACCCAGTACTTC
CDR3 protein: CATSARLAGGQETQYF
J gene: TRBJ2-5
D gene: TRBD2
V gene: TRBV24-1
clone size: few

CDR3 DNA: TGCGCCAGCAGCTTGGTCCAGCGGGGGGGCCAAGAGACCCAGTACTTC
CDR3 protein: CASSLVQRGGQETQYF
J gene: TRBJ2-5
D gene: TRBD2
V gene: TRBV5-1
clone size: few

CDR3 DNA: TGCAGCGTTGGGAGCGGCGTGCGGCAGTACTTC
CDR3 protein: CSVGSGVRQYF
J gene: TRBJ2-7
D gene: .
V gene: TRBV29-1
clone size: few

CDR3 DNA: TGCAGCGTCCGAGGGACTAGCCGCACCGAGCAGTACTTC
CDR3 protein: CSVRGTSRTEQYF
J gene: TRBJ2-7
D gene: TRBD2
V gene: TRBV29-1
clone size: .

CDR3 DNA: TGTGCCAGCAGCCCCGGGAGGGGCTTGACCTACGAGCAGTACTTC
CDR3 protein: CASSPGRGLTYEQYF
J gene: TRBJ2-7
D gene: TRBD2
V gene: TRBV12-3/TRBV12-4
clone size: few

CDR3 DNA: TGCGCCAGCAGCCAAGTAGGGGTGTGGACAGATACGCAGTATTTT
CDR3 protein: CASSQVGVWTDTQYF
J gene: TRBJ2-3
D gene: .
V gene: TRBV4-1
clone size: .

CDR3 DNA: TGTGCCAGCATCCCCTCAGGTGGGGAGACCCAGTACTTC
CDR3 protein: CASIPSGGETQYF
J gene: TRBJ2-5
D gene: .
V gene: TRBV7-2
clone size: few

CDR3 DNA: TGTGCCAGCAGGCCTCATCCCTATGGCTACACCTTC
CDR3 protein: CASRPHPYGYTF
J gene: TRBJ1-2
D gene: .
V gene: TRBV6-1
clone size: .

CDR3 DNA: TGCGCCAGCAGCCATTCTGGCAGGGTGGCAAGTTCACCCCTCCACTTT
CDR3 protein: CASSHSGRVASSPLHF
J gene: TRBJ1-6
D gene: .
V gene: TRBV4-1
clone size: .

CDR3 DNA: TGTGCCAGCAGTGAGGTCAGGGACGAGCAGTACTTC
CDR3 protein: CASSEVRDEQYF
J gene: TRBJ2-7
D gene: .
V gene: TRBV2
clone size: few

CDR3 DNA: TGTGCCAGCAAGGGTTGGGTGTTGGGCACTGAAGCTTTCTTT
CDR3 protein: CASKGWVLGTEAFF
J gene: TRBJ1-1
D gene: .
V gene: TRBV6-5
clone size: .

CDR3 DNA: TGTGCCAGCAGCTTAGCGCTAACAAGGACAGATGGCTACACCTTC
CDR3 protein: CASSLALTRTDGYTF
J gene: TRBJ1-2
D gene: .
V gene: TRBV7-8
clone size: .

CDR3 DNA: TGTGCCACCAGCAGGGCTATGGAGACCCAGTACTTC
CDR3 protein: CATSRAMETQYF
J gene: TRBJ2-5
D gene: .
V gene: TRBV15
clone size: few

CDR3 DNA: TGTGCCAGCAGCCCCGGACCCAACAGGGTCTACGAGCAGTACTTC
CDR3 protein: CASSPGPNRVYEQYF
J gene: TRBJ2-7
D gene: .
V gene: TRBV3-1
clone size: few

CDR3 DNA: TGCAGTGCTAGAGTAACGGGCCTAAGCAATCAGCCCCAGCATTTT
CDR3 protein: CSARVTGLSNQPQHF
J gene: TRBJ1-5
D gene: .
V gene: TRBV20-1
clone size: .

CDR3 DNA: TGTGCCATCAGCCCGAGGGGGAATTGGGATGAAGCTTTCTTT
CDR3 protein: CAISPRGNWDEAFF
J gene: TRBJ1-1
D gene: .
V gene: TRBV10-3
clone size: .

CDR3 DNA: TGCAGTGCTAGAGATTTTCCTCTACGGGACAGGGGTTACGAGCAGTACTTC
CDR3 protein: CSARDFPLRDRGYEQYF
J gene: TRBJ2-7
D gene: TRBD1
V gene: TRBV20-1
clone size: .

CDR3 DNA: TGTGCCAGCAGTGACCAGGGGGCAACTAATGAAAAACTGTTTTTT
CDR3 protein: CASSDQGATNEKLFF
J gene: TRBJ1-4
D gene: TRBD1
V gene: TRBV6-5
clone size: few

CDR3 DNA: TGTGCCACTAACCGGCAGGGTAATGGCTGGACCTCTGGGGCCAACGTCCTGACTTTC
CDR3 protein: CATNRQGNGWTSGANVLTF
J gene: TRBJ2-6
D gene: .
V gene: TRBV6-1
clone size: .

CDR3 DNA: TGCAGCGTTCTACAGGGGAATGAGCAGTACTTC
CDR3 protein: CSVLQGNEQYF
J gene: TRBJ2-5
D gene: TRBD1
V gene: TRBV29-1
clone size: .

CDR3 DNA: TGTGCCAGCAGGGGGTCTTTCCTAAACACTGAAGCTTTCTTT
CDR3 protein: CASRGSFLNTEAFF
J gene: TRBJ1-1
D gene: .
V gene: TRBV12-3/TRBV12-4
clone size: .

CDR3 DNA: TGCGCCAGCAGCCAAGCTGTCCTAGCGGGGGGGAACTACAATGAGCAGTACTTC
CDR3 protein: CASSQAVLAGGNYNEQYF
J gene: TRBJ2-7
D gene: TRBD2
V gene: TRBV4-3
clone size: .

CDR3 DNA: TGTGCCAGCAGCTTATGGGCTAGCGGGGGTTCCCAATACAATGAGCAGTTCTTC
CDR3 protein: CASSLWASGGSQYNEQFF
J gene: TRBJ2-1
D gene: TRBD2
V gene: TRBV7-3
clone size: .

CDR3 DNA: TGTGCCACCGAGAAGGGCGGGGAAAGGGAGGAGACCCAGTACTTC
CDR3 protein: CATEKGGEREETQYF
J gene: TRBJ2-5
D gene: .
V gene: TRBV10-3
clone size: few

CDR3 DNA: TGTGCCAGCAGTCCCCGGACAGGGATTGGGGAGACCCAGTACTTC
CDR3 protein: CASSPRTGIGETQYF
J gene: TRBJ2-5
D gene: TRBD1
V gene: TRBV12-3/TRBV12-4
clone size: few

CDR3 DNA: TGTGCCAGCAGTTACTGGGAACGGACTGACCTTAATGAAAAACTGTTTTTT
CDR3 protein: CASSYWERTDLNEKLFF
J gene: TRBJ1-4
D gene: .
V gene: TRBV6-6
clone size: .